This T cell receptor beta chain was sequenced for a study of shared clonotypes between healthy human individuals (dated by TCRdb to the early 2020s). Regarding the complete study: The cohort comprised a couple of women and a few men aged 18 to 49 years. For each donor, three plates each were used for CD4 naive and CD4 memory, two plates were used for CD8 naive, and one plate was used for CD8 memory. Blood TCR repertoires of roughly five healthy adults were deeply sequenced to estimate repertoire size and the extent of clonotype sharing between individuals. Each donor's leukapheresis produced roughly between roughly 0.9 and 9 billion PBMCs. Different laboratories and diverse techniques were used to prepare libraries and sequence TCR repertoires, to increase sequencing depth and limit assay-specific biases. Broader findings and caveats from the paper: Higher generation probabilities were observed for clonotypes shared by all four sorted-subset donors than for non-shared clonotypes. The genetic and exposure-history diversity represented was limited by the small number of donors. Only blood was sampled, and tissue TCR repertoires likely differ from those in blood. Across four donors, about 4.5% of naive CD4, around 3.3% of naive CD8, roughly 2.3% of memory CD4, and under 0.45% of memory CD8 clonotypes were shared. Pairwise subsampling led to the expectation that sequencing depth would affect the degree of clonotype sharing among donors. Rarefaction of sorted-subset datasets indicated incomplete sequencing despite the large sequencing depth. Naive subsets generally had larger estimated clonotype richness than memory subsets.

In the case of this clone: The specificity of this receptor is unknown. No qualities accompany the bases; no much larger clone lies one base away.

Using the deep immunoSEQ assay, multiplex PCR amplified TCR CDR3 regions from genomic DNA. Extracted genomic DNA from each cell subset was spread evenly across all wells of several immunoSEQ 96-well plates, with each plate serving as a replicate. For sorted subsets, approximately 200 ng of genomic DNA, equivalent to 25,000 to 35,000 T cell genomes, went into each replicate PCR. The purified libraries were quantified using a Qubit 3.0 fluorometer, sized with a Bioanalyzer 2100, and then quantified again using the KAPA Library Quantification kit. Every immunoSEQ 96-well plate was sequenced on a dedicated single-read 150-cycle Illumina NextSeq 550 flow cell. The published analysis was carried out like this. The immunoSEQ output contained only junctional sequences without quality scores, so filtering could not match that applied to full-length reads. To assign V/J genes and CDR3, sequences were annotated using PyIR, a Python wrapper for IgBLAST v1.9, with IMGT germline references. Any read was removed if the V/J assignment was weak (E-value above 1e-6), the CDR3 was missing, or the read contained stop codons, out-of-frame junctions, or ambiguous translated residues. A V3J clonotype was defined by an identical inferred V gene, J gene, and CDR3 amino acid sequence. Percentage overlap between repertoires was computed as shared unique clonotypes divided by the size of the smaller repertoire. Three approaches were used to assess repertoire richness: RTK rarefaction, the Chao1 estimator, and Recon v2.1 estimates of unobserved clonotypes. Generation probabilities were computed with OLGA for all TCRbeta clonotypes obtained by the gDNA method from a few donors. The source is immuneACCESS, and TCRdb retained only in-frame sequences with V and J called. Part of the clones is not carried over; for the studies checked, unresolved V genes explain less than half of this, and the remainder is unexplained. V and J calls and clone size are copied from that table; D and trimming were computed from the DNA. This sample lists a few million clones; 90% to 95% were detected once. The leading ten clones occupy around 0.14% of the sample.

Healthy HIV-negative adults with no recently reported acute infections or vaccinations were included as donors. Every donor was a Caucasian adult residing in Nashville, Tennessee, USA. Magnetic negative selection was used to enrich CD4+ T cells, after which naive cells were positively selected on CD45RA and the negative fraction became the memory subset. Blood was collected by leukapheresis, and PBMCs were isolated by Ficoll-Histopaque density gradient centrifugation and then cryopreserved in liquid nitrogen vapor phase. Purity and quantity of every magnetically sorted T cell population were checked by analytical flow cytometry. Genomic DNA was isolated from each sorted fraction and quantified by UV absorbance on a Nanodrop 2000c. From the cysteine through the phenylalanine, the CDR3 covers 15 amino acids. Only the CDR3 DNA is retained, 45 bases long and in frame from the first base. Reading the germline V gene (reference sequence) gives CDR1 LNHDA and CDR2 SQIVND. V loses 4 bases at its end and J loses 2 bases; junction bases beyond the gene matches: 6.

The receptor comes from a man between 18 and 29 years old in good health. The chain employs TRBV19 and TRBJ2-7, and 9 junction bases match TRBD2. The sample taken for sequencing was naive CD4+ T cells sorted from blood. This specimen's cell subset or site label, per the study, means: CD45RA+ positively selected. The base sequence is TGTGCCAGTAGTAAGGTAGCGGGGGTGCCCTACGAGCAGTACTTC. It translates to CASSKVAGVPYEQYF.